The 14 T cell receptor beta chains below all came from one sample that was sequenced in a study of blood T cell repertoires in COVID-19. Profiling relied on immunoSEQ multiplex PCR, and the TCRdb table lists in-frame clones only, not all of them. Altogether 500,000 or so clones are present, approximately 90% being singletons, with the ten largest covering roughly 0.7%. Sequenced input: PBMCs or T cells enriched from blood (not recorded which). These receptors were taken from a woman in her late teens or twenties who had recovered from COVID-19.

The chain has TRBV4-1 and TRBJ2-7; unclear D gene. Per germline, CDR1 MGHRA and CDR2 YSYEKL. Trimming pared 0 bases from V and 3 bases from J, leaving 9 bases between. The CDR3 extends over 14 amino acids. CDR3 region: CASSQDPNNYEQYF. CDR3 DNA: TGCGCCAGCAGCCAAGATCCAAACAACTACGAGCAGTACTTC.

This clone was counted once. Other DNA sequences within the sample encode an identical CDR3. V and J are TRBV5-6 and TRBJ2-2; D remains unclear. Germline CDR1 reads SGHDT; CDR2 reads YYEEEE. The CDR3 length is 13 residues. V lost 0 bases, J lost 3 bases, and 3 bases lay in between. The CDR3 DNA follows: TGTGCCAGCAGCTTGGCCGACACCGGGGAGCTGTTTTTT. Translation gives CASSLADTGELFF.

This chain joins TRBV28 and TRBJ1-5; weak D call: TRBD1 (6 bases). V was shortened by 6 bases and J by 4 bases, with 13 bases between the two germline ends. The CDR3 loop spans 14 amino acids. In germline, CDR1 is MDHEN, CDR2 SYDVKM. The CDR3 DNA follows: TGTGCCAGCAGCACTGGACAGCTTAATCAGCCCCAGCATTTT. This codes for CASSTGQLNQPQHF.

The chain recombines TRBV12-3 or TRBV12-4 with TRBJ2-2; D not resolved. The CDR3 covers 12 residues. V was cut by 7 bases and J by 1 base, with 4 bases left in between. The CDR3 DNA sequence: TGTGCCAGCACCGGGAACACCGGGGAGCTGTTTTTT. This translates into CASTGNTGELFF.

The rearrangement joins TRBV3-1 (or the pseudogene TRBV3-2) to TRBJ2-5, with 14 bases matching TRBD2. Losses at the gene ends were 0 bases for V and 4 bases for J; bases not matched to a gene: 10. The CDR3 length is 19 residues. The V gene's germline CDR1 is LGHDT and CDR2 YNNKEL (reference sequence). The CDR3 is CASSQEGSTSGGARETQYF. CDR3 nucleotides: TGTGCCAGCAGCCAAGAGGGGTCGACTAGCGGGGGGGCCCGAGAGACCCAGTACTTC.

V and J are TRBV2 and TRBJ1-1, with D perhaps TRBD1 (6 bases). The length of the CDR3 is 16 residues. Per the germline V gene, CDR1 is SNHLY and CDR2 is FYNNEI. V gave up 2 bases and J gave up 0 bases, with 13 bases separating them. The CDR3 spells CASSEFRGTMNTEAFF. CDR3 in DNA: TGTGCCAGCAGTGAATTTAGGGGGACCATGAACACTGAAGCTTTCTTT. The full variable domain, completed using reference TRBV2 and TRBJ1-1, is EPEVTQTPSHQVTQMGQEVILRCVPISNHLYFYWYRQILGQKVEFLVSFYNNEISEKSEIFDDQFSVERPDGSNFTLKIRSTKLEDSAMYFCASSEFRGTMNTEAFFGQGTRLTVV.

The chain couples TRBV9 to TRBJ2-7, with 8 bases that match TRBD2. The CDR3 has 15 residues. Losses at the gene ends were 3 bases for V and 5 bases for J; bases not matched to a gene: 10. Germline V gene data show CDR1 as SGDLS and CDR2 as YYNGEE. The CDR3 sequence is CASSGLGLDGDEQYF. CDR3 bases: TGTGCCAGCAGCGGCTTGGGACTAGATGGAGACGAGCAGTACTTC.

V gene TRBV4-2 combines with J gene TRBJ2-7; 11 nucleotides match TRBD2. CDR3 size: 17 residues. Germline CDR1 reads LGHNA; CDR2 reads YNFKEQ. V lost 4 bases and J lost 5; bases outside the gene matches: 13. CDR3 residues: CASSPREGSGGADEQYF. Here the CDR3 DNA reads TGTGCCAGCAGCCCTCGAGAGGGTAGCGGGGGGGCAGACGAGCAGTACTTC.

This chain uses TRBV2 with TRBJ2-7, with 12 bases matching TRBD2. V lost 11 bases and J lost 7; bases outside the gene matches: 9. CDR1 and CDR2 from the germline V gene are SNHLY and FYNNEI. CDR3 length equals 13 residues. This chain's CDR3 is CASRLAGAWEQYF. The CDR3 DNA reads TGTGCCTCTAGACTAGCGGGGGCGTGGGAGCAGTACTTC.

This clone has only one observation. V usage is TRBV5-1 and J usage is TRBJ2-3; 8 bases are a match to TRBD2. The CDR3 has 16 residues. Germline V gives CDR1 SGHRS, CDR2 YFSETQ. The V and J ends lost 0 bases and 0 bases, in that order; junction bases with no gene match: 3. This chain's CDR3 is CASSLDGLASTDTQYF. The DNA for the CDR3 is TGCGCCAGCAGCTTGGACGGACTAGCTAGCACAGATACGCAGTATTTT.

This clone occurred a few times. The V gene is TRBV20-1, the J gene TRBJ2-7; D is ambiguous. Germline CDR1 is DFQATT and CDR2 is SNEGSKA (reference sequence). This CDR3 is 13 amino acids long. The V end was cut by 3 bases, the J end by 0 bases, with 9 bases between. The DNA of the CDR3 is TGCAGTGCTAGTGCTCCGGGCTCCTACGAGCAGTACTTC. Protein product: CSASAPGSYEQYF.

Concerning this clone: Additional DNA sequences in this sample encode the identical CDR3. The rearrangement joins TRBV27 to TRBJ1-1; a possible D gene is TRBD1 (5 bases). V was trimmed by 3 bases and J by 5 bases, leaving 7 bases between them. The CDR3 is made up of 12 amino acids. In germline, CDR1 is MNHEY, CDR2 SMNVEV (reference sequence). The CDR3 sequence is CASSFRGTEAFF. The CDR3 region has the DNA TGTGCCAGCAGTTTTCGGGGGACTGAAGCTTTCTTT.

The chain recombines TRBV3-1 (or the pseudogene TRBV3-2) with TRBJ2-5, with 9 bases fitting TRBD2. V shed 4 bases and J 4 bases; nucleotides not matched to a gene: 7. The CDR3 sequence is 15 residues long. Germline V gene sequence: CDR1 LGHDT, CDR2 YNNKEL (reference sequence). CDR3 sequence: CASSRGLAPGETQYF. For the CDR3, the DNA is TGTGCCAGCAGCCGAGGACTAGCGCCCGGAGAGACCCAGTACTTC.

The V gene is TRBV9, the J gene TRBJ1-4; D not certain. The CDR3 has 14 amino acids. The ends were cut back, 3 bases at V and 0 bases at J, with 6 bases in the middle. Germline lookup yields CDR1 SGDLS and CDR2 YYNGEE. This CDR3 reads CASSADSTNEKLFF. The CDR3 coding sequence is TGTGCCAGCAGCGCCGACTCAACTAATGAAAAACTGTTTTTT.